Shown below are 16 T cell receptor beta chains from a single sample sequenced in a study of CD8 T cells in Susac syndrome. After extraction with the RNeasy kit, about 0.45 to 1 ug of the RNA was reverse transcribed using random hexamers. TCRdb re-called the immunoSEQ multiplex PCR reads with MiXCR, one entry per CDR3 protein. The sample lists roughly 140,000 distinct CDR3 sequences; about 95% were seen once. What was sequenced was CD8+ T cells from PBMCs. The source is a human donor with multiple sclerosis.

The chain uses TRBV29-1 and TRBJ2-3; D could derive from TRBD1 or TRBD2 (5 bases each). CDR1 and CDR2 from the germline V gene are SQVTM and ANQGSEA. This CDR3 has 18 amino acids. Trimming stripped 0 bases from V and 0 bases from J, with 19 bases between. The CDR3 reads CSVEDRGTGGSSTDTQYF. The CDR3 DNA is TGCAGCGTTGAAGATCGTGGCACAGGAGGTTCTAGCACAGATACGCAGTATTTT.

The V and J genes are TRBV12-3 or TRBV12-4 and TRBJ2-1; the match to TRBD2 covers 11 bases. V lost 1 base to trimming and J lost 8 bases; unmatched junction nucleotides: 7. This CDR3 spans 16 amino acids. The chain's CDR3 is CASSLEIAGGRDEQFF. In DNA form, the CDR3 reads TGTGCCAGCAGTTTAGAGATAGCGGGGGGGCGGGATGAGCAGTTCTTC.

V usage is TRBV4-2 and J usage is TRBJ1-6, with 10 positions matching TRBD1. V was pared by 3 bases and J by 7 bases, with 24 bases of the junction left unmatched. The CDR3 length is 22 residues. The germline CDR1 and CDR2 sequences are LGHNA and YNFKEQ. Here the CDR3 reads CASSHSRHSGIEPGQGNSPLHF. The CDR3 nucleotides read TGTGCCAGCAGCCATTCCCGACACTCGGGAATCGAACCGGGACAGGGGAATTCACCCCTCCACTTT.

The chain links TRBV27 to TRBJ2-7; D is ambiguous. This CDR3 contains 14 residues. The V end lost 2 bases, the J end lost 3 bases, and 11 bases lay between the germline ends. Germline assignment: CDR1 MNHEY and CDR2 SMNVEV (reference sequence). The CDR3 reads CASSLVWTDYEQYF. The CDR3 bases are TGTGCCAGCAGTTTAGTGTGGACGGACTACGAGCAGTACTTC.

Here the CDR3 reads CASSLPQGAPGANVLTF. CDR3 coding DNA: TGTGCCAGCAGCTTACCACAGGGGGCGCCTGGGGCCAACGTCCTGACTTTC. The V gene is TRBV7-9, the J gene TRBJ2-6; TRBD1 agrees at 9 bases. J was trimmed by 2 bases and V by 2 bases; bases with no gene match: 4. The germline CDR1 and CDR2 sequences are SEHNR and FQNEAQ (reference sequence). The CDR3 loop spans 17 amino acids. Looking up the rest from reference TRBV7-9 and TRBJ2-6 gives the full variable domain: DTGVSQNPRHKITKRGQNVTFRCDPISEHNRLYWYRQTLGQGPEFLTYFQNEAQLEKSRLLSDRFSAERPKGSFSTLEIQRTEQGDSAMYLCASSLPQGAPGANVLTFGAGSRLTVL.

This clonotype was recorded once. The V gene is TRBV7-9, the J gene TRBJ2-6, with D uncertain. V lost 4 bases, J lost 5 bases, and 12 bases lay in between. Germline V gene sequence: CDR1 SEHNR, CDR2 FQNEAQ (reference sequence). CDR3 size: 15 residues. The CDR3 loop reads CASSSGPLRANVLTF. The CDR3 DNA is TGTGCCAGCAGCTCCGGACCCCTTCGGGCCAACGTCCTGACTTTC.

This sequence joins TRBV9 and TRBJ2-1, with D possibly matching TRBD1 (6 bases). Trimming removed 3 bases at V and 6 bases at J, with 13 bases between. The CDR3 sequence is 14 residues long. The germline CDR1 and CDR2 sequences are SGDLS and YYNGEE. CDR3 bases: TGTGCCAGCAGCGGCTCCCAGGGGCTCAATGAGCAGTTCTTC. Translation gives CASSGSQGLNEQFF.

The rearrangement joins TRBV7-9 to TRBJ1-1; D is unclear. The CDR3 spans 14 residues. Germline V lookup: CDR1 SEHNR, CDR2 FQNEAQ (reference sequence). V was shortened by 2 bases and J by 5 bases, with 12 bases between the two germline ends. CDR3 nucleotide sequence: TGTGCCAGCAGCTTACGACACGGAGTGACTGAAGCTTTCTTT. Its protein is CASSLRHGVTEAFF.

The DNA for the CDR3 is TGTGCCAGCAGTACCCGGACTAGCGGGGATTACAATGAGCAGTTCTTC. As protein: CASSTRTSGDYNEQFF. The chain combines TRBV2 with TRBJ2-1, with 12 bases that match TRBD2. Germline V lookup: CDR1 SNHLY, CDR2 FYNNEI. Trimming removed 5 bases from V and 4 bases from J; junction bases left unmatched: 6. The CDR3 spans 16 residues. Full variable domain (remainder filled in from reference TRBV2 and TRBJ2-1): EPEVTQTPSHQVTQMGQEVILRCVPISNHLYFYWYRQILGQKVEFLVSFYNNEISEKSEIFDDQFSVERPDGSNFTLKIRSTKLEDSAMYFCASSTRTSGDYNEQFFGPGTRLTVL.

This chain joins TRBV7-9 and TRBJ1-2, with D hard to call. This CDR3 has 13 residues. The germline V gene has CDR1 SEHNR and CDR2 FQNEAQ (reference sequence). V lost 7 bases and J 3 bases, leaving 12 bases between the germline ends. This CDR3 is CASTEGGYYGYTF. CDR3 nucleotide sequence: TGTGCCAGCACCGAGGGAGGCTACTATGGCTACACCTTC. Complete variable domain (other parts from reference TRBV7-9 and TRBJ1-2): DTGVSQNPRHKITKRGQNVTFRCDPISEHNRLYWYRQTLGQGPEFLTYFQNEAQLEKSRLLSDRFSAERPKGSFSTLEIQRTEQGDSAMYLCASTEGGYYGYTFGSGTRLTVV.

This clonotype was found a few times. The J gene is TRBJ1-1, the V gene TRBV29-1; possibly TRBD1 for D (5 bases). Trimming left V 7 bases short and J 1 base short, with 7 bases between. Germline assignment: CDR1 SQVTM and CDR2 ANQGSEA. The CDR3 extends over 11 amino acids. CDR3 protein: CSAGENTEAFF. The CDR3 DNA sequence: TGCAGCGCGGGGGAGAACACTGAAGCTTTCTTT.

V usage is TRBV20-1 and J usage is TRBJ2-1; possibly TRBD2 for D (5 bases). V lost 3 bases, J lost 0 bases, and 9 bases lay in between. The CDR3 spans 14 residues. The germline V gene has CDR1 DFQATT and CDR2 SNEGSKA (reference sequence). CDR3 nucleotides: TGCAGTGCTAGCGAAGGGAGCTCCTACAATGAGCAGTTCTTC. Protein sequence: CSASEGSSYNEQFF.

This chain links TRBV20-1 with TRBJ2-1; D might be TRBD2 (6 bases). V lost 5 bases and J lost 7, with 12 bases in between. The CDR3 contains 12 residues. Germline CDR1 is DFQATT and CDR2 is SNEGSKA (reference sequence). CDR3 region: CSAAGAGNEQFF. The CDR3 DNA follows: TGCAGTGCTGCTGGGGCGGGAAATGAGCAGTTCTTC.

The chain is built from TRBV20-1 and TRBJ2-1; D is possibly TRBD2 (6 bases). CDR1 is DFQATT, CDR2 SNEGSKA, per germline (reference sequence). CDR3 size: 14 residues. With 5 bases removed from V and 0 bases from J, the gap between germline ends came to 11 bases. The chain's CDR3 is CSAFDGGSYNEQFF. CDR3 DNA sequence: TGCAGTGCTTTTGACGGGGGCTCCTACAATGAGCAGTTCTTC.

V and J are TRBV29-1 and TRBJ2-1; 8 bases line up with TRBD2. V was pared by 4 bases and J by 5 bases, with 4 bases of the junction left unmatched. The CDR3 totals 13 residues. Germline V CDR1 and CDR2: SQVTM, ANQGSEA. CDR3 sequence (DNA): TGCAGCGTTGTACTAGCGGACAACAATGAGCAGTTCTTC. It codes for CSVVLADNNEQFF.

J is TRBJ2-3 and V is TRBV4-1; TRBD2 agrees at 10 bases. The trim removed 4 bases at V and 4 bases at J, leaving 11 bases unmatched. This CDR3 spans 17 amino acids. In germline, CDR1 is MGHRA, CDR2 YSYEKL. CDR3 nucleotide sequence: TGCGCCAGCAGCCCTTATGTGGCTAGCGGGGGATCAGATACGCAGTATTTT. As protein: CASSPYVASGGSDTQYF.